This T cell receptor (beta chain) was identified in a study of response to subunit inactivated influenza vaccine. TCRdb re-called the RT-PCR reads through MiXCR, storing one row per CDR3 protein. Of approximately 570,000 distinct CDR3 sequences listed, about 8% are singletons. The germline gives CDR1 ENHRY, CDR2 SYGVKD. There are 15 residues in the CDR3. The germline V and J ends were trimmed by 5 bases and 4 bases, with 16 bases remaining between them. This clonotype was found many times. The chain employs TRBV10-3 and TRBJ2-3; D possibly corresponds to TRBD1 (6 bases). Material: PBMCs from blood, obtained around 2 years after vaccination. The sequence was obtained from a man aged 45-69 years who received an inactivated influenza vaccine. In DNA, the CDR3 is TGTGCCATCAGTCAACGACAGGAGGAGGCAGATACGCAGTATTTT. Residues: CAISQRQEEADTQYF.